This T cell receptor (beta chain) was sequenced during a study of cytomegalovirus exposure and HLA in healthy donors. The study's findings and limits: The authors listed 150 or so TCR beta chains as cytomegalovirus-associated.

The CDR3 has 13 amino acids. From germline, CDR1 is SGHVS and CDR2 FNYEAQ. J gave up 4 bases and V 5 bases, and 2 bases lay outside the gene matches. This clone was counted a few times. Its antigen is unknown. Researchers ran the PCR with 60 Vbeta and 13 Jbeta primers. Sequencing was performed with immunoSEQ multiplex PCR; in TCRdb, only in-frame clones are kept and a portion is missing. This sample has 210,000 or so clones; over 65% occur once, and the top ten carry 1% to 1.5%. The chain carries TRBV7-6 and TRBJ1-1; TRBD1 aligns across 9 bases. The TCR was taken from a human donor in good health. The sequenced material came from PBMCs. Here the CDR3 DNA reads TGTGCCAGCAGCGCGGACAGGGGCACTGAAGCTTTCTTT. It codes for CASSADRGTEAFF.